What follows is one T cell receptor beta chain and its context. This entry is derived from a study of CXCR3-negative and CXCR3-positive naive CD8 T cells. The method, 5' RACE with UMI labels, was used to prepare the TRB cDNA libraries. TCRdb re-analyzed the 5' RACE reads; it lists each CDR3 protein once, without DNA. The sample table sets out 100,000 or so distinct CDR3 sequences. Germline loops: CDR1 SGDLS, CDR2 YYNGEE. This CDR3 region has 15 residues. This TCR derives from a human donor in good health. Some clones in this sample may be carry-over from other donors' samples. This sequence joins TRBV9 and TRBJ2-1; checking the TCRdb D call of TRBD1 is not possible without DNA. The specimen was naive CXCR3- CD8+ T cells from blood. As to subset: CD45RO-CCR7+CD27+CD95- naive CD8+ T cells lacking CXCR3 (TNR3-). CDR3 sequence reads: CASSVGGVIYNEQFF.